The rows below give T cell receptor beta chains drawn from one sample of a study of blood T cell repertoires in COVID-19. The table came from immunoSEQ multiplex PCR; TCRdb's copy has only in-frame clones and leaves some out. This table has 110,000 to 150,000 clones, 65% to 85% appearing once. Specimen: peripheral blood. Every receptor here comes from a man aged 50 to 59 with active or convalescent COVID-19. The CDR3 runs from the conserved cysteine through the conserved F or W.

V: TRBV28
CDR3: CASRKQGGSNQPQHF

V: TRBV19
CDR3: CANREGGQPQHF

V: TRBV5-4
CDR3: CASSSYSLTGANVLTF

V: TRBV18
CDR3: CASSPGTGAYEQYF

V: TRBV27
CDR3: CASSVSGSTEAFF

V: TRBV7-2
CDR3: CASSRDSGGRANTGELFF

V: TRBV3-1/TRBV3-2
CDR3: CASSLAGPTDTQYF

V: TRBV5-1
CDR3: CASSLALRHEQFF

V: TRBV7-3
CDR3: CASSFRQGASYNEQFF

V: TRBV30
CDR3: CAWSPGGFSYEQYF

V: TRBV18
CDR3: CASSPPGLAQREQYF

V: TRBV12-3/TRBV12-4
CDR3: CASSLHSYEQYF

V: TRBV28
CDR3: CASGTGTGGGEAFF

V: TRBV4-2
CDR3: CASSHTPGLQETQYF

V: TRBV9
CDR3: CASSPGTGTYEQYF

V: TRBV18
CDR3: CASSPPGGSHQPQHF

V: TRBV5-4
CDR3: CASSLDGGTGYSPLHF

V: TRBV7-9
CDR3: CASSLAGQGKGQETQYF

V: TRBV27
CDR3: CASSSILGNTEAFF

V: TRBV10-3
CDR3: CAISESSLNTEAFF

V: TRBV9
CDR3: CASSVALREGPGELFF

V: TRBV6-2/TRBV6-3
CDR3: CASSLGQINQPQHF

V: TRBV14
CDR3: CASSPLVRDTQYF

V: TRBV5-4
CDR3: CASSMGQATDTQYF

V: TRBV27
CDR3: CASSQGDGAGNEQFF

V: TRBV10-1
CDR3: CASSEGTGAQETQYF

V: TRBV10-3
CDR3: CAITRDRDQPQHF

V: TRBV7-8
CDR3: CASSSGGATTNEKLFF

V: TRBV19
CDR3: CASSIDRSYGYTF

V: TRBV19
CDR3: CASSKTGTVTEAFF

V: TRBV11-3
CDR3: CASSLVSGTSWSEQYF

V: TRBV6-6
CDR3: CASSLGGRQETQYF

V: TRBV4-2
CDR3: CASSPGGSYEQYF